This TCR beta chain originates from a study of T cells in Graves' hyperthyroidism and ophthalmopathy. This CDR3 contains 15 residues. V dropped 4 bases and J dropped 4; count of bases not matched to a gene: 10. The germline V gene encodes CDR1 MGHRA and CDR2 YSYEKL. Regions amplified from RNA transcripts were the TCR beta CDR3 regions. TCR CDR3 regions were first amplified by RT-PCR with HTBI primers. TCRdb processed the multiplex PCR reads anew with MiXCR; each CDR3 protein has one entry. The sample yields roughly 420,000 distinct CDR3 sequences, approximately 14% seen once. This clonotype was sampled from a woman aged 18-29 years with Graves' hyperthyroidism. The sequenced sample consisted of blood. This chain uses TRBV4-1 with TRBJ2-7, with 7 positions matching TRBD1. The CDR3 loop is CASSLQPGQRYEQYF. The CDR3 DNA reads TGCGCCAGCAGCCTCCAACCGGGACAGAGGTACGAGCAGTACTTC.